A single T cell receptor beta chain is shown here with its context. The junction departs from the called germline gene at one end, perhaps through a read error. The entry originates in a study of tumor and adjacent non-tumor tissue in lung cancer. The template was RNA from unsorted bulk tissue. In germline, CDR1 is SQVTM, CDR2 ANQGSEA. CDR3 length: 14 residues. The library came from three nested PCR rounds adapted from ARM-PCR protocols. TCRdb reanalysed the multiplex PCR reads using MiXCR and keeps one entry per CDR3 protein. The repertoire holds about 75,000 distinct CDR3 sequences, with roughly 80% as singletons.

The clonotype comes from a woman aged 45-65 years with non-small cell lung cancer. The rearrangement joins TRBV29-1 to TRBJ1-1; D possibly corresponds to TRBD1 (6 bases). The material sequenced was lung tumor tissue. This CDR3 is CSVGGGHENTEAYF. DNA of the CDR3: TGCAGCGTTGGGGGGGGACATGAGAACACTGAAGCTTACTTT. The whole variable domain, remainder taken from reference TRBV29-1 and TRBJ1-1, is SAVISQKPSRDICQRGTSLTIQCQVDSQVTMMFWYRQQPGQSLTLIATANQGSEATYESGFVIDKFPISRPNLTFSTLTVSNMSPEDSSIYLCSVGGGHENTEAYFGQGTRLTVV.